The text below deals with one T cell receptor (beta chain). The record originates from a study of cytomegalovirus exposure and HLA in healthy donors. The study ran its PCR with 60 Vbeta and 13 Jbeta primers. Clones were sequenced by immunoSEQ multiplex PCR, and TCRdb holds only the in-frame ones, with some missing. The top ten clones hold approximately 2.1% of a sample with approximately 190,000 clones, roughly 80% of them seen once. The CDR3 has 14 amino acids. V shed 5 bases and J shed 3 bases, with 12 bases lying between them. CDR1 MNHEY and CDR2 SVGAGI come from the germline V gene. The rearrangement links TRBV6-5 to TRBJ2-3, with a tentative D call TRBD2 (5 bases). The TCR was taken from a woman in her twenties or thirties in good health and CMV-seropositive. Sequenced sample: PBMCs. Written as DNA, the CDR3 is TGTGCCAGCAGTCCCGGGATCATGACAGATACGCAGTATTTT. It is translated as CASSPGIMTDTQYF.